This T cell receptor beta chain was sequenced during a study of CD8 T cells in ankylosing spondylitis. One entry per CDR3 protein, called by TCRdb with MiXCR from the 5' RACE reads. The sample shows 150,000 to 200,000 distinct CDR3 sequences, around 20% of them seen only once. The CDR3 covers 15 residues. From germline, CDR1 is SEHNR and CDR2 FQNEAQ (reference sequence). V lost 5 bases and J 0 bases, leaving 12 bases between the germline ends. The sequenced sample was blood, either unsorted or a sorted T cell fraction (not recorded which). This clonotype was sampled from a male donor with ankylosing spondylitis or in good health (not recorded which). This rearrangement joins TRBV7-9 to TRBJ2-3; D perhaps matches TRBD1 (6 bases). CDR3: CASSPWTESTDTQYF. DNA for the CDR3: TGTGCCAGCAGCCCCTGGACAGAGAGCACAGATACGCAGTATTTT.